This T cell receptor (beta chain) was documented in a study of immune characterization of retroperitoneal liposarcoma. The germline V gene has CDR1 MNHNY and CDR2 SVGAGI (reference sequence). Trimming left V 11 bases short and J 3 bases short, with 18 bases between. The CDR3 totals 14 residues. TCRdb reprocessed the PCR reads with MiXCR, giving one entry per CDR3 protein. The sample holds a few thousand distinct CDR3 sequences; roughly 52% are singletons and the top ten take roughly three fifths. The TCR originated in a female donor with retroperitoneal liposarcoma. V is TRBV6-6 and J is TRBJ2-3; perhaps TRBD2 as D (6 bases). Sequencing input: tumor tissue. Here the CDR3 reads CAGGSGAGTDTQYF. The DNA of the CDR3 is TGTGCCGGGGGGTCCGGGGCGGGGACAGATACGCAGTATTTT.